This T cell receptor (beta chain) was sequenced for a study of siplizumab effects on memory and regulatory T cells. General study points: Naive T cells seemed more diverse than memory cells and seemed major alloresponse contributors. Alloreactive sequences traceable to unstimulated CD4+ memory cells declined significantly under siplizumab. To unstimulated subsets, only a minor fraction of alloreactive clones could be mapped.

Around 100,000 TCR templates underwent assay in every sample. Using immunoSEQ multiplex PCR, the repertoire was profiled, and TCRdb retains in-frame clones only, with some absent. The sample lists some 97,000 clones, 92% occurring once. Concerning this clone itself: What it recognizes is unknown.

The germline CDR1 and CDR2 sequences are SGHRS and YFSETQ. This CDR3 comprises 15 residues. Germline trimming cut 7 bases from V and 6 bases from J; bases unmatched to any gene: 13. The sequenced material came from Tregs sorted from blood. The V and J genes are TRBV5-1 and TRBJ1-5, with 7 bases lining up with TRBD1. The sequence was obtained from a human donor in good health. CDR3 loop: CASPTNDRDAQPQHF. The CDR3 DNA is TGCGCCAGCCCTACAAATGACAGGGACGCTCAGCCCCAGCATTTT.